Following are 30 T cell receptor beta chains from one sample sequenced in a study of blood T cell repertoires in COVID-19. TCRdb's table, derived via immunoSEQ multiplex PCR, lists solely in-frame clones and lacks some. The sample lists over 200,000 clones, 83% occurring once. The sequencing sample was made of peripheral blood. Receptor source: a woman aged 25 to 39 with COVID-19, enrolled during active disease.

The rearrangement uses TRBV5-1 and TRBJ1-4; 10 bases map to TRBD1. The CDR3 spans 15 residues. The ends lost 5 bases at V and 8 bases at J; junction bases unmatched: 9. Germline CDR1 is SGHRS and CDR2 is YFSETQ. The CDR3 DNA reads as TGCGCCAGCAGTTGGGGGACAGGGGTTCGAGAAAAACTGTTTTTT. Its protein product is CASSWGTGVREKLFF.

This chain uses TRBV7-9 with TRBJ2-1, with D hard to call. The CDR3 contains 11 residues. Germline loops: CDR1 SEHNR, CDR2 FQNEAQ (reference sequence). The germline V and J ends were trimmed by 0 bases and 13 bases, with 7 bases remaining between them. CDR3: CASSLAQIQFF. The CDR3, as DNA: TGTGCCAGCAGCTTAGCGCAGATTCAGTTCTTC.

This chain joins TRBV28 and TRBJ2-2, with a weak D call TRBD1 (7 bases). CDR1 and CDR2 (germline): MDHEN, SYDVKM. This CDR3 is 14 amino acids long. Trimming took 11 bases from V and 6 from J, leaving 19 bases between them. This chain's CDR3 is CAPGGAGGSGELFF. The CDR3 coding sequence is TGTGCCCCCGGGGGAGCAGGGGGTTCCGGGGAGCTGTTTTTT.

On this clone itself: The same CDR3 is also encoded by other DNA sequences in this sample. This rearrangement joins TRBV7-2 to TRBJ1-5, with D perhaps TRBD1 (5 bases). Looked up from germline, CDR1 is SGHTA and CDR2 is FQGNSA. This CDR3 is built from 13 residues. V lost 2 bases, J lost 4 bases, and 6 bases lay in between. The CDR3 DNA is TGTGCCAGCAGCTTAAGACAGAATCAGCCCCAGCATTTT. Protein: CASSLRQNQPQHF.

This chain links TRBV21-1 with TRBJ2-5; the table's TRBD1 call for D was not verified on the DNA. TRBV21-1 is a known pseudogene. The CDR3 runs 16 residues. This CDR3 reads CASSKVGTENQETQYF. For the CDR3, the DNA is TGTGCCAGCAGCAAAGTGGGGACAGAAAACCAAGAGACCCAGTACTTC.

The J gene is TRBJ1-2, the V gene TRBV28; 8 bases agree with TRBD1. Germline values: CDR1 MDHEN, CDR2 SYDVKM. V trimming: 8 bases; J trimming: 6 bases; junction bases outside the gene matches: 5. The CDR3 contains 12 residues. As DNA, the CDR3 is TGTGCCAGCGGAGGACAGGGCGATGGCTACACCTTC. It is translated as CASGGQGDGYTF.

The V gene is TRBV27, the J gene TRBJ1-2; TRBD1 agrees at 8 bases. The CDR3 spans 16 residues. With V trimmed by 4 bases and J by 4 bases, 11 bases remained unmatched. Germline V gene sequence: CDR1 MNHEY, CDR2 SMNVEV (reference sequence). For the CDR3, the DNA is TGTGCCAGCAGTTCCGAAAGGACAGGGAGTCCCTATGGCTACACCTTC. It specifies CASSSERTGSPYGYTF.

The V gene is TRBV7-9, the J gene TRBJ1-2; D remains unclear. This CDR3 has 15 residues. Trimming left V 0 bases short and J 5 bases short, with 13 bases between. CDR1 SEHNR and CDR2 FQNEAQ come from the germline V gene (reference sequence). In DNA form, the CDR3 reads TGTGCCAGCAGCTTAGCCCCCGAGGGTCTATATGGCTACACCTTC. As protein: CASSLAPEGLYGYTF.

The chain has TRBV9 and TRBJ2-1; 7 positions agree with TRBD2. V trimming: 2 bases; J trimming: 9 bases; junction bases outside the gene matches: 8. CDR1 SGDLS and CDR2 YYNGEE come from the germline V gene. The CDR3 loop spans 14 amino acids. Here the CDR3 DNA reads TGTGCCAGCAGCGTGGGGCGGGGGAGGAGTGAGCAGTTCTTC. Its protein product is CASSVGRGRSEQFF.

There are a few counts of this clone. The V gene is TRBV20-1, the J gene TRBJ2-2, with D unclear. Trimming took off 3 bases at V and 3 bases at J, with 5 bases between the two ends. This CDR3 has 12 amino acids. Germline CDR1 DFQATT, CDR2 SNEGSKA (reference sequence). The CDR3 is CSASPYTGELFF. The CDR3 nucleotides are TGCAGTGCTAGTCCTTACACCGGGGAGCTGTTTTTT.

The rearrangement uses TRBV5-4 and TRBJ2-7; 10 nucleotides agree with TRBD2. Losses at the gene ends were 0 bases for V and 2 bases for J; bases not matched to a gene: 5. CDR3 length: 16 amino acids. Germline CDR1 reads SGHNT; CDR2 reads YYREEE (reference sequence). CDR3 nucleotides: TGTGCCAGCAGCTTGGGGTCGAGCGGGAGGGCCTACGAGCAGTACTTC. Its translation: CASSLGSSGRAYEQYF.

This clone appeared a few times. The CDR3 sequence is CASSPEKGDYGYTF. The CDR3 region has the DNA TGTGCCAGCTCGCCCGAGAAGGGGGACTATGGCTACACCTTC. The rearrangement uses TRBV18 and TRBJ1-2, with TRBD1 as a possible D gene (6 bases). CDR3 size: 14 residues. The V end was cut by 6 bases, the J end by 3 bases, with 14 bases between. Germline lookup yields CDR1 KGHSH and CDR2 LQKENI.

This clone was seen once. The chain uses TRBV6-2 or TRBV6-3 and TRBJ2-2; perhaps TRBD1 as D (7 bases). This CDR3 has 14 amino acids. Germline V gene lookup returns CDR1 MNHEY and CDR2 SVGEGT. Trimming removed 3 bases from V and 5 bases from J, with 10 bases in between. In DNA form, the CDR3 reads TGTGCCAGCAGTTATCCAGGGGGGACCGGGGAGCTGTTTTTT. This sequence encodes CASSYPGGTGELFF.

The gene calls are TRBV9 and TRBJ2-5, with TRBD2 matching 7 bases. CDR1 is SGDLS, CDR2 YYNGEE, per germline. V lost 4 bases and J lost 3; bases outside the gene matches: 6. The CDR3 is made up of 14 amino acids. CDR3 sequence: CASSPSGTKETQYF. For the CDR3, the DNA is TGTGCCAGCAGCCCATCCGGGACTAAAGAGACCCAGTACTTC.

The gene calls are TRBV16 and TRBJ1-2; TRBD1 aligns across 7 bases. The CDR3 consists of 16 residues. Trimming removed 2 bases from V and 6 bases from J; junction bases left unmatched: 12. CDR1 is KGHSY, CDR2 FQNENV, per germline. The CDR3 coding sequence is TGTGCCAGCAGCCAAGCGACAGGGTCGGGGGCCAATGGCTACACCTTC. Protein product: CASSQATGSGANGYTF.

This chain joins TRBV19 and TRBJ1-1, with 7 bases fitting TRBD1. V gave up 4 bases and J gave up 6 bases; unmatched junction bases: 14. Per the germline V gene, CDR1 is LNHDA and CDR2 is SQIVND (reference sequence). This CDR3 contains 16 residues. The CDR3 DNA is TGTGCCAGTAGTACGGGGACAGTGCGTTCTTTGCCTGAAGCTTTCTTT. This codes for CASSTGTVRSLPEAFF.

J is TRBJ1-1 and V is TRBV27; 9 bases line up with TRBD1. Per germline, CDR1 MNHEY and CDR2 SMNVEV (reference sequence). The J segment lost 7 bases and the V segment lost 5 bases, leaving 2 bases of the junction unmatched. The CDR3 is 12 amino acids. CDR3: CASSRQGGEAFF. Here the CDR3 DNA reads TGTGCCAGCAGTCGACAGGGGGGTGAAGCTTTCTTT.

The V and J genes are TRBV5-4 and TRBJ2-5; 7 bases are shared with TRBD1. The CDR3 has 14 residues. Germline CDR1 reads SGHNT; CDR2 reads YYREEE (reference sequence). Germline trimming cut 2 bases from V and 7 bases from J; bases unmatched to any gene: 8. The CDR3 region has the DNA TGTGCCAGCAGCTTTGACAGGGCTTCACGGACCCAGTACTTC. It translates to CASSFDRASRTQYF.

The chain carries TRBV19 and TRBJ2-3; 12 bases fit TRBD2. The CDR3 length is 16 residues. Trimming removed 2 bases from V and 6 bases from J; junction bases left unmatched: 6. Germline CDR1 LNHDA, CDR2 SQIVND (reference sequence). CDR3 residues: CASSIRLAGGSDTQYF. Written as DNA, the CDR3 is TGTGCCAGTAGTATAAGGCTAGCGGGAGGGTCGGATACGCAGTATTTT.

V usage is TRBV2 and J usage is TRBJ2-5, with TRBD2 matching over 7 bases. This CDR3 is 13 amino acids long. Trimming at V came to 4 bases and at J to 5 bases, leaving 4 bases not matched to a gene. The V gene's germline CDR1 is SNHLY and CDR2 FYNNEI. This CDR3 is CASSGNSGETQYF. The CDR3 DNA reads as TGTGCCAGCAGTGGTAATAGCGGGGAGACCCAGTACTTC.

This rearrangement joins TRBV11-3 to TRBJ1-2, with TRBD1 matching 10 bases. This CDR3 comprises 15 residues. Germline V lookup: CDR1 SGHNT, CDR2 YENEEA. V gave up 5 bases and J gave up 4 bases; unmatched junction bases: 7. The CDR3 DNA reads TGTGCCAGCAGCCCCGACAGGGGGCAAAGCTATGGCTACACCTTC. Residues: CASSPDRGQSYGYTF. Complete variable domain (other parts from reference TRBV11-3 and TRBJ1-2): EAGVVQSPRYKIIEKKQPVAFWCNPISGHNTLYWYLQNLGQGPELLIRYENEEAVDDSQLPKDRFSAERLKGVDSTLKIQPAELGDSAVYLCASSPDRGQSYGYTFGSGTRLTVV.

V gene TRBV7-8 combines with J gene TRBJ2-5, with 9 bases lining up with TRBD1. J gave up 5 bases and V 5 bases, and 6 bases lay outside the gene matches. The CDR3 covers 14 residues. Germline CDR1 reads SGHVS; CDR2 reads FQNEAQ. The CDR3 spells CASSPGTGRETQYF. The CDR3 bases are TGTGCCAGCAGCCCCGGGACAGGGAGGGAGACCCAGTACTTC.

The chain combines TRBV24-1 with TRBJ1-5, with 8 nucleotides matching TRBD1. V trimming: 4 bases; J trimming: 0 bases; junction bases outside the gene matches: 1. Germline lookup yields CDR1 KGHDR and CDR2 SFDVKD. This CDR3 spans 15 amino acids. The CDR3 DNA reads as TGTGCCACCAGTGAGGACAGGGATAGCAATCAGCCCCAGCATTTT. Its translation is CATSEDRDSNQPQHF.

The chain carries TRBV6-5 and TRBJ2-7; TRBD2 agrees at 9 bases. Germline V lookup: CDR1 MNHEY, CDR2 SVGAGI. Trimming removed 6 bases from V and 3 bases from J; junction bases left unmatched: 6. The CDR3 runs 14 residues. The CDR3 bases are TGTGCCAGCAGGGGCGGGGGGGAAGACTACGAGCAGTACTTC. Protein sequence: CASRGGGEDYEQYF.

The rearrangement uses TRBV5-1 and TRBJ1-1; TRBD1 is a possible D gene (6 bases). The CDR3 length is 15 residues. The germline V and J ends were trimmed by 3 bases and 4 bases, with 16 bases remaining between them. Germline V lookup: CDR1 SGHRS, CDR2 YFSETQ. CDR3 region: CASSSRQGLSTEAFF. The CDR3 region has the DNA TGCGCCAGCAGCTCGAGGCAGGGGCTTTCCACTGAAGCTTTCTTT.

This clone was counted a few times. J is TRBJ2-1 and V is TRBV6-6; 8 nucleotides align to TRBD1. Trimming cost V 4 bases and J 9 bases; bases outside gene matches: 8. This CDR3 comprises 14 residues. CDR1 and CDR2 from the germline V gene are MNHNY and SVGAGI (reference sequence). Here the CDR3 DNA reads TGTGCCAGCAGTTCGGACAGGGTGATGGGTGAGCAGTTCTTC. It encodes CASSSDRVMGEQFF.

This rearrangement joins TRBV28 to TRBJ2-7; 9 nucleotides align to TRBD1. The CDR3 consists of 15 residues. The junction had 7 bases not matched to a gene; V was cut back by 5 bases and J by 2 bases. Germline values: CDR1 MDHEN, CDR2 SYDVKM. The DNA for the CDR3 is TGTGCCAGCAGTCCACGTGGGACAGGGACCTACGAGCAGTACTTC. It codes for CASSPRGTGTYEQYF. The entire variable domain, with the rest obtained from reference TRBV28 and TRBJ2-7, is as follows: DVKVTQSSRYLVKRTGEKVFLECVQDMDHENMFWYRQDPGLGLRLIYFSYDVKMKEKGDIPEGYSVSREKKERFSLILESASTNQTSMYLCASSPRGTGTYEQYFGPGTRLTVT.

This chain links TRBV18 with TRBJ2-6; tentatively, D is TRBD1 (8 bases). The V gene lost 6 bases and the J gene lost 1 base, with 19 bases spanning the gap. In germline, CDR1 is KGHSH, CDR2 LQKENI. The CDR3 spans 18 residues. CDR3 loop: CASSGLGDRTSGANVLTF. The CDR3 DNA follows: TGTGCCAGCTCTGGACTAGGGGACAGGACTTCTGGGGCCAACGTCCTGACTTTC.

This clone was recorded a few times. The J gene is TRBJ2-2, the V gene TRBV4-1, with a tentative D call TRBD1 (6 bases). This CDR3 region has 15 residues. Trimming pared 3 bases from V and 3 bases from J, leaving 11 bases between. Germline V lookup: CDR1 MGHRA, CDR2 YSYEKL. The CDR3 nucleotides read TGCGCCAGCAGCCAGCCGGGACACGACACCGGGGAGCTGTTTTTT. Its protein is CASSQPGHDTGELFF.

This clone was recorded a few times. V gene TRBV6-5 combines with J gene TRBJ2-7; TRBD2 aligns across 8 bases. The V gene end was trimmed by 0 bases and the J gene end by 7 bases; junction bases not matched to a gene: 5. Germline V gene lookup returns CDR1 MNHEY and CDR2 SVGAGI. The CDR3 runs to 14 residues. The CDR3 spells CASSYSAVAGEQYF. The CDR3 nucleotides are TGTGCCAGCAGTTACTCGGCGGTAGCGGGAGAGCAGTACTTC.